This TCR beta chain was sequenced during a study of T cell responses to AZD1222 COVID-19 vaccine. There are 15 residues in the CDR3. Germline values: CDR1 SGHNT, CDR2 YYREEE (reference sequence). About this clone: Germline is not matched at one junction end, which may reflect a read error.

Repertoires were generated with immunoSEQ multiplex PCR, while TCRdb's copy carries only in-frame clones and drops some. The top ten clones hold 9% to 14% of a sample with some 79,000 clones, 80% to 90% of them seen once. This rearrangement joins TRBV5-4 to TRBJ1-1; the match to TRBD1 covers 7 bases. Sequences were derived from peripheral blood, sampled 28 days after the second AZD1222 dose. The receptor was derived from an adult who received the AZD1222 COVID-19 vaccine. In DNA, the CDR3 is TGTGCCAGCAACTTGAAGGGACAGCCAGGGGTGGAAGCTTTCTTT. Protein product: CASNLKGQPGVEAFF.